The rows below give T cell receptor beta chains drawn from one sample of a study of T cells in Graves' hyperthyroidism and ophthalmopathy. TCRdb re-called the multiplex PCR reads with MiXCR, one entry per CDR3 protein. This table holds approximately 400,000 distinct CDR3 sequences, around 25% found once. Sequencing was carried out using blood. The receptor set was obtained from a man over 45 with Graves' hyperthyroidism. The CDR3 runs from the conserved cysteine through the conserved F or W. Fields, in order: J gene, D gene, clone size, V gene, CDR3 DNA, CDR3 protein. D genes are given only for firm matches. Clone size appears in some rows only: once, few, many, or a class for an expanded clone.

J gene: TRBJ2-1
D gene: NA
clone size: NA
V gene: TRBV28
CDR3 DNA: TGTGCCAGCAGGGGGGCGGGATACAATGAGCAGTTCTTC
CDR3 protein: CASRGAGYNEQFF

J gene: TRBJ2-3
D gene: NA
clone size: NA
V gene: TRBV11-3
CDR3 DNA: TGTGCCAGCAGCCCAGGGGAGGGGTACACAGATACGCAGTATTTT
CDR3 protein: CASSPGEGYTDTQYF

J gene: TRBJ2-3
D gene: TRBD2
clone size: NA
V gene: TRBV5-1
CDR3 DNA: TGCGCCAGCAACGCTGGCGGGGGAGTTGGTACGCAGTATTTT
CDR3 protein: CASNAGGGVGTQYF

J gene: TRBJ1-4
D gene: NA
clone size: few
V gene: TRBV28
CDR3 DNA: TGTGCCAGCTACGGACAGTTTAATGAAAAACTGTTTTTT
CDR3 protein: CASYGQFNEKLFF

J gene: TRBJ2-7
D gene: TRBD1
clone size: NA
V gene: TRBV20-1
CDR3 DNA: TGCAGTGCTAGAGGAGGACAGGCCTACGAGCAGTACTTC
CDR3 protein: CSARGGQAYEQYF

J gene: TRBJ1-1
D gene: NA
clone size: NA
V gene: TRBV12-3/TRBV12-4
CDR3 DNA: TGTGCCAGCGCCCGGTTGGATATGAACACTGAAGCTTTCTTT
CDR3 protein: CASARLDMNTEAFF

J gene: TRBJ2-1
D gene: TRBD2
clone size: once
V gene: TRBV12-3/TRBV12-4
CDR3 DNA: TGTGCCAGCAGTTTAATCCTTGGTGCCAGCGGGATAGGCAATGAGCAGTTCTTC
CDR3 protein: CASSLILGASGIGNEQFF

J gene: TRBJ2-1
D gene: NA
clone size: few
V gene: TRBV5-8
CDR3 DNA: TGTGCCAGCATTGGATCCTACTACAATGAGCAGTTCTTC
CDR3 protein: CASIGSYYNEQFF

J gene: TRBJ2-3
D gene: NA
clone size: NA
V gene: TRBV11-2
CDR3 DNA: TGTGCCAGCAGCTTAGCGGTACTAGATACGCAGTATTTT
CDR3 protein: CASSLAVLDTQYF

J gene: TRBJ2-1
D gene: NA
clone size: NA
V gene: TRBV30
CDR3 DNA: TGTGCCTGGAGTGTAACCCGCCCCGATGAGCAGTTCTTC
CDR3 protein: CAWSVTRPDEQFF

J gene: TRBJ2-2
D gene: NA
clone size: NA
V gene: TRBV28
CDR3 DNA: TGTGCCAGCAGTCCCCTATTTGGCGGGGAGCTGTTTTTT
CDR3 protein: CASSPLFGGELFF

J gene: TRBJ1-1
D gene: NA
clone size: few
V gene: TRBV27
CDR3 DNA: TGTGCCAGCAGTTTGGCCCGTGGGAGGACTGAAGCTTTCTTT
CDR3 protein: CASSLARGRTEAFF

J gene: TRBJ1-2
D gene: NA
clone size: NA
V gene: TRBV10-2
CDR3 DNA: TGCGCCAGCAGTGAGTCGACTCTAGACTATGGCTACACCTTC
CDR3 protein: CASSESTLDYGYTF

J gene: TRBJ1-1
D gene: NA
clone size: once
V gene: TRBV19
CDR3 DNA: TGTGCCAGTAGTCTGACTTTGGACACTGAAGCTTTCTTT
CDR3 protein: CASSLTLDTEAFF

J gene: TRBJ1-1
D gene: TRBD1
clone size: many
V gene: TRBV28
CDR3 DNA: TGTGCCAGCAGTATCAGGGGGGGACAGGGGAACACTGAAGCTTTCTTT
CDR3 protein: CASSIRGGQGNTEAFF

J gene: TRBJ2-1
D gene: TRBD2
clone size: NA
V gene: TRBV12-3/TRBV12-4
CDR3 DNA: TGTGCCAGCAGTCGTAGCGGGAGACCAGAGCAGTTCTTC
CDR3 protein: CASSRSGRPEQFF

J gene: TRBJ1-2
D gene: NA
clone size: few
V gene: TRBV12-3/TRBV12-4
CDR3 DNA: TGTGCCAGCACCTTGGGGGGAACAAACTATGGCTACACCTTC
CDR3 protein: CASTLGGTNYGYTF

J gene: TRBJ2-7
D gene: TRBD2
clone size: few
V gene: TRBV6-2/TRBV6-3
CDR3 DNA: TGTGCCAGCGAGGTCGCTAGCGGCACCCGAGCGGGCTACGAGCAGTACTTC
CDR3 protein: CASEVASGTRAGYEQYF

J gene: TRBJ2-5
D gene: NA
clone size: few
V gene: TRBV4-1
CDR3 DNA: TGCGCCAGCAGCCAACGGACAGATGGGACCCAGTACTTC
CDR3 protein: CASSQRTDGTQYF

J gene: TRBJ2-5
D gene: NA
clone size: many
V gene: TRBV7-8
CDR3 DNA: TGTGCCAGCAGCTCGACAGTCCAAGAGACCCAGTACTTC
CDR3 protein: CASSSTVQETQYF

J gene: TRBJ2-3
D gene: NA
clone size: NA
V gene: TRBV29-1
CDR3 DNA: TGCAGCGTTGTAGGTAGTGGGGGCTCTAGCACAGATACGCAGTATTTT
CDR3 protein: CSVVGSGGSSTDTQYF

J gene: TRBJ2-5
D gene: NA
clone size: NA
V gene: TRBV10-1
CDR3 DNA: TGCGCCAGCAGGGGGAACCAAGAGACCCAGTACTTC
CDR3 protein: CASRGNQETQYF

J gene: TRBJ2-3
D gene: NA
clone size: many
V gene: TRBV4-1
CDR3 DNA: TGCGCCAGCAGCCAAGTAGCCACAGATACGCAGTATTTT
CDR3 protein: CASSQVATDTQYF

J gene: TRBJ2-3
D gene: NA
clone size: NA
V gene: TRBV5-6
CDR3 DNA: TGTGCCAGCAGCTTGTCTAGGATTGAGACGCAGTATTTT
CDR3 protein: CASSLSRIETQYF

J gene: TRBJ2-1
D gene: NA
clone size: NA
V gene: TRBV7-9
CDR3 DNA: TGTGCCAGCAGCTTAGGGGCCGGGGTCGATGAGCAGTTCTTC
CDR3 protein: CASSLGAGVDEQFF

J gene: TRBJ2-2
D gene: TRBD2
clone size: NA
V gene: TRBV5-6
CDR3 DNA: TGTGCCAGCAGCTTGCGGCTAGCGGAGAACACCGGGGAGCTGTTTTTT
CDR3 protein: CASSLRLAENTGELFF

J gene: TRBJ2-1
D gene: NA
clone size: NA
V gene: TRBV19
CDR3 DNA: TGTGCCAGTAGTGATCGAGCGGTGCGCGGTAATGAGCAGTTCTTC
CDR3 protein: CASSDRAVRGNEQFF

J gene: TRBJ1-4
D gene: NA
clone size: NA
V gene: TRBV11-2
CDR3 DNA: TGTGCCAGCAGCACATCCACAGGGAACTACGAAAAACTGTTTTTT
CDR3 protein: CASSTSTGNYEKLFF

J gene: TRBJ2-2
D gene: NA
clone size: many
V gene: TRBV30
CDR3 DNA: TGTGCCTGGATCCCCACTGGGCGGGAGCTGTTTTTT
CDR3 protein: CAWIPTGRELFF

J gene: TRBJ2-3
D gene: NA
clone size: few
V gene: TRBV4-2
CDR3 DNA: TGTGCCAGCAGCCAACGCCTAGGCAGGGAGCGCACAGATACGCAGTATTTT
CDR3 protein: CASSQRLGRERTDTQYF

J gene: TRBJ2-1
D gene: NA
clone size: many
V gene: TRBV11-3
CDR3 DNA: TGTGCCAGCAGCTACTCCTACAATGAGCAGTTCTTC
CDR3 protein: CASSYSYNEQFF

J gene: TRBJ2-7
D gene: NA
clone size: few
V gene: TRBV18
CDR3 DNA: TGTGCCAGCTCACCAGAGGCCTCTAGCTCCTACGAGCAGTACTTC
CDR3 protein: CASSPEASSSYEQYF

J gene: TRBJ2-1
D gene: TRBD2
clone size: many
V gene: TRBV11-2
CDR3 DNA: TGTGCCAGCAGCTTAGATGCTCTAGCGGGAGGGTGGCAAGATGAGCAGTTCTTC
CDR3 protein: CASSLDALAGGWQDEQFF

J gene: TRBJ2-7
D gene: NA
clone size: few
V gene: TRBV5-6
CDR3 DNA: TGTGCCAGCAGCTTGGTCCCCCCGCGACGTGCAGAAAAGCAGTACTTC
CDR3 protein: CASSLVPPRRAEKQYF

J gene: TRBJ2-3
D gene: TRBD2
clone size: few
V gene: TRBV20-1
CDR3 DNA: TGCAGTGCTAGACGGGAGGGCAACACAGATACGCAGTATTTT
CDR3 protein: CSARREGNTDTQYF

J gene: TRBJ2-7
D gene: NA
clone size: NA
V gene: TRBV5-6
CDR3 DNA: TGTGCCAGCAGCCCAAGTCGGAACTACGAGCAGTACTTC
CDR3 protein: CASSPSRNYEQYF

J gene: TRBJ2-1
D gene: TRBD2
clone size: many
V gene: TRBV7-6
CDR3 DNA: TGTGCCAGCAGCTTAGGGGGGGGGTCCCTCAATGAGCAGTTCTTC
CDR3 protein: CASSLGGGSLNEQFF

J gene: TRBJ2-1
D gene: NA
clone size: few
V gene: TRBV2
CDR3 DNA: TGTGCCAGCGAAAAACTTTGGCAGCCTTCCTACAATGAGCAGTCCTTC
CDR3 protein: CASEKLWQPSYNEQSF

J gene: TRBJ2-7
D gene: TRBD1
clone size: few
V gene: TRBV11-2
CDR3 DNA: TGTGCCAGCAGCGTGGGACAGGGAGTGCAAGACGAGCAGTACTTC
CDR3 protein: CASSVGQGVQDEQYF

J gene: TRBJ2-5
D gene: TRBD1
clone size: NA
V gene: TRBV14
CDR3 DNA: TGTGCCAGCAGCCAATTAAGGGGGCGGCAAGAGACCCAGTACTTC
CDR3 protein: CASSQLRGRQETQYF

J gene: TRBJ2-5
D gene: NA
clone size: NA
V gene: TRBV6-1
CDR3 DNA: TGTGCCAGCAGTGGAGGCGCGGCGACCCAGTACTTC
CDR3 protein: CASSGGAATQYF

J gene: TRBJ2-2
D gene: NA
clone size: NA
V gene: TRBV27
CDR3 DNA: TGTGCCAGCAGTTTAAGACGAGAGACCGGGGAGCTGTTTTTT
CDR3 protein: CASSLRRETGELFF

J gene: TRBJ2-3
D gene: TRBD1
clone size: many
V gene: TRBV2
CDR3 DNA: TGTGCCAGCAGTGGGACAGGGTCCCCAGATACGCAGTATTTT
CDR3 protein: CASSGTGSPDTQYF

J gene: TRBJ2-1
D gene: TRBD2
clone size: few
V gene: TRBV20-1
CDR3 DNA: TGCAGTACAGAAGCGGGGAGCTCCTACAATGAGCAGTTCTTC
CDR3 protein: CSTEAGSSYNEQFF

J gene: TRBJ2-5
D gene: TRBD2
clone size: few
V gene: TRBV20-1
CDR3 DNA: TGCAGTGCAAGGACTAGCGGGAGTAGGGAGACCCAGTACTTC
CDR3 protein: CSARTSGSRETQYF